One and the same sample provided the 27 T cell receptor beta chains below, sequenced in a study of T cells after yellow fever vaccination. TCRdb re-analysed the 5' RACE reads in MiXCR, keeping a single row per CDR3 protein. The sample carries 300,000 or so distinct CDR3 sequences, under 15% recorded once. Material: CD4+ T cells sorted from PBMCs, obtained 45 days after the yellow fever booster vaccination. The source of these receptors is a man between 25 and 39 years old who received the YFV17D yellow fever vaccine.

This clonotype occurred a few times. The chain uses TRBV7-2 and TRBJ2-7; 12 bases align to TRBD2. This CDR3 is 16 amino acids long. Germline V gene data show CDR1 as SGHTA and CDR2 as FQGNSA. J lost 2 bases, V lost 1 base, and 3 bases had no gene match. CDR3 loop: CASSLGTSGVPYEQYF. The DNA for the CDR3 is TGTGCCAGCAGCTTAGGGACTAGCGGGGTGCCCTACGAGCAGTACTTC.

A remark on this clonotype: Relative to the germline gene, one junction end is altered; a read error may explain this. The gene calls are TRBV10-1 and TRBJ1-1; perhaps TRBD1 as D (5 bases). The V gene's germline CDR1 is WNHNN and CDR2 SYGVQD (reference sequence). The CDR3 totals 14 residues. The CDR3 loop is CASSDRRGATVAFF. CDR3 coding DNA: TGCGCCAGCAGTGATCGGAGAGGGGCCACTGTAGCTTTCTTT.

This sequence joins TRBV7-2 and TRBJ2-3, with D possibly matching TRBD2 (6 bases). The V end was cut by 4 bases, the J end by 7 bases, with 18 bases between. In germline, CDR1 is SGHTA, CDR2 FQGNSA. The CDR3 consists of 15 residues. CDR3 amino acids: CASSYIAAEGNTQYF. CDR3 nucleotide sequence: TGTGCCAGCAGCTATATAGCGGCCGAGGGGAATACGCAGTATTTT.

This clonotype was observed a few times. The gene calls are TRBV20-1 and TRBJ2-3; D call uncertain. This CDR3 contains 14 residues. V was shortened by 3 bases and J by 0 bases, with 10 bases between the two germline ends. CDR1 is DFQATT and CDR2 is SNEGSKA in the germline V gene (reference sequence). CDR3 bases: TGCAGTGCTAGTTCCCTACGTAGCACAGATACGCAGTATTTT. Amino acids: CSASSLRSTDTQYF.

V gene TRBV6-4 combines with J gene TRBJ2-2; D gene ambiguous. Germline values: CDR1 MRHNA, CDR2 SNTAGT. CDR3 size: 15 residues. Trimming took off 5 bases at V and 6 bases at J, with 16 bases between the two ends. For the CDR3, the DNA is TGTGCCAGCAGTCTAGAAAACTCCGGGTCCGGGGAGCTGTTTTTT. Translation gives CASSLENSGSGELFF.

The V call is TRBV5-1, the J call TRBJ2-7; tentative D call: TRBD2 (6 bases). The CDR3 is 14 amino acids. Trimming took 4 bases from V and 0 from J, leaving 11 bases between them. The V gene's germline CDR1 is SGHRS and CDR2 YFSETQ. CDR3 nucleotide sequence: TGCGCCAGCAGCCGGGACTGGGACTCCTACGAGCAGTACTTC. It encodes CASSRDWDSYEQYF.

The sample holds a few counts of this clonotype. The chain employs TRBV7-2 and TRBJ1-3; a possible D gene is TRBD1 (6 bases). V lost 1 base to trimming and J lost 12 bases, with 13 bases between them. Germline-derived CDR1 and CDR2 are SGHTA and FQGNSA. CDR3 size: 13 residues. CDR3 DNA sequence: TGTGCCAGCAGCTTAGACAGGGACCTCGGCATATATTTT. Translating gives CASSLDRDLGIYF.

This clonotype occurred many times. The genes are TRBV9 and TRBJ2-3; unclear D gene. The CDR3 runs to 14 residues. Between the trimmed V and J ends, which lost 3 bases and 2 bases, there was a span of 10 bases. Germline loops: CDR1 SGDLS, CDR2 YYNGEE. CDR3 in DNA: TGTGCCAGCAGCGCTCGACCGAACACAGATACGCAGTATTTT. Translated, it gives CASSARPNTDTQYF.

This clonotype showed up just a few times. The chain joins TRBV5-1 to TRBJ2-6; D is ambiguous. Trimming took off 4 bases at V and 0 bases at J, with 17 bases between the two ends. This CDR3 comprises 18 residues. Germline CDR1 and CDR2: SGHRS and YFSETQ. The CDR3 sequence is CASSAATSLFSGANVLTF. The CDR3 nucleotides read TGCGCCAGCAGCGCCGCGACATCCCTATTCTCTGGGGCCAACGTCCTGACTTTC. The full variable domain, in which reference TRBV5-1 and TRBJ2-6 provide the parts outside the CDR3, is KAGVTQTPRYLIKTRGQQVTLSCSPISGHRSVSWYQQTPGQGLQFLFEYFSETQRNKGNFPGRFSGRQFSNSRSEMNVSTLELGDSALYLCASSAATSLFSGANVLTFGAGSRLTVL.

The table lists this clonotype with a few counts. This sequence joins TRBV12-3 or TRBV12-4 and TRBJ2-2, with TRBD2 matching 12 bases. This CDR3 has 16 amino acids. V shed 1 base and J 6 bases; nucleotides not matched to a gene: 3. CDR3 bases: TGTGCCAGCAGTTTAGGACTAGCGGGAGTCTCCGGGGAGCTGTTTTTT. Amino acid sequence: CASSLGLAGVSGELFF.

The chain links TRBV7-2 to TRBJ2-1, with 13 bases fitting TRBD2. CDR1 and CDR2 (germline): SGHTA, FQGNSA. The CDR3 is 14 amino acids. V trimming: 4 bases; J trimming: 12 bases; junction bases outside the gene matches: 6. CDR3 amino acids: CASSSMGLAGTQFF. In DNA, the CDR3 is TGTGCCAGCAGCTCAATGGGACTAGCGGGAACGCAGTTCTTC.

The rearrangement joins TRBV18 to TRBJ2-5; 7 bases match TRBD1. This CDR3 is built from 14 residues. The trim removed 6 bases at V and 5 bases at J, leaving 9 bases unmatched. In germline, CDR1 is KGHSH, CDR2 LQKENI. The CDR3 here is CASSPVTGLETQYF. The CDR3 DNA reads as TGTGCCAGCTCTCCAGTGACAGGGCTTGAGACCCAGTACTTC.

This clonotype was detected only a few times. The chain recombines TRBV7-8 with TRBJ2-1; D perhaps matches TRBD2 (6 bases). This CDR3 spans 19 amino acids. With 2 bases removed from V and 4 bases from J, the gap between germline ends came to 24 bases. The germline gives CDR1 SGHVS, CDR2 FQNEAQ. The CDR3 here is CASSLTIPRRDSTYNEQFF. In nucleotides, the CDR3 is TGTGCCAGCAGCTTAACCATACCCCGGCGGGACTCTACATACAATGAGCAGTTCTTC.

This clonotype was seen more than once but under ten times. This chain links TRBV29-1 with TRBJ2-5; no firm D call. V dropped 6 bases and J dropped 5 bases, with 19 bases sitting between them. From germline, CDR1 is SQVTM and CDR2 ANQGSEA. This CDR3 contains 14 residues. The CDR3 DNA sequence: TGCAGCGTGGCGCCTTTGGCGGATGGCGAGACCCAGTACTTC. This translates into CSVAPLADGETQYF.

CDR3 bases: TGCGCCAGCAGAAAATTAGACAGAATAAACACTGAAGCTTTCTTT. The encoded protein is CASRKLDRINTEAFF. The chain joins TRBV23-1 to TRBJ1-1, with D possibly matching TRBD1 (5 bases). TRBV23-1 is noted as an ORF with a role that remains uncertain. Trimming shortened V by 6 bases and J by 2 bases, and 16 bases separated the two germline ends. This CDR3 contains 15 residues.

This clonotype has at least ten counts. This chain links TRBV28 with TRBJ2-7; maybe TRBD2 (6 bases). CDR3 length: 12 amino acids. Between the trimmed V and J ends, which lost 4 bases and 3 bases, there was a span of 7 bases. Germline CDR1 and CDR2: MDHEN and SYDVKM. Here the CDR3 DNA reads TGTGCCAGCAGTTCGACTAGCTACGAGCAGTACTTC. Protein: CASSSTSYEQYF. The full variable domain, in which reference TRBV28 and TRBJ2-7 provide the parts outside the CDR3, is DVKVTQSSRYLVKRTGEKVFLECVQDMDHENMFWYRQDPGLGLRLIYFSYDVKMKEKGDIPEGYSVSREKKERFSLILESASTNQTSMYLCASSSTSYEQYFGPGTRLTVT.

The genes are TRBV12-3 or TRBV12-4 and TRBJ2-1, with TRBD2 identical over 9 bases. V lost 8 bases to trimming and J lost 0 bases; unmatched junction nucleotides: 8. The CDR3 has 16 amino acids. This CDR3 reads CASLSGRRISYNEQFF. In nucleotides, the CDR3 is TGTGCCAGCCTTAGCGGGAGACGTATCTCCTACAATGAGCAGTTCTTC.

The rearrangement uses TRBV30 and TRBJ2-1, with 7 bases fitting TRBD2. This CDR3 region has 17 residues. Losses at the gene ends were 1 base for V and 5 bases for J; bases not matched to a gene: 14. Germline-derived CDR1 and CDR2 are GTSNPN and SVGIG (reference sequence). The CDR3 sequence: CAWSASRTSAAHNEQFF. The CDR3 DNA reads TGTGCCTGGAGTGCCTCAAGAACTAGCGCAGCTCACAATGAGCAGTTCTTC.

This clonotype was counted between two and nine times. The chain uses TRBV5-1 and TRBJ2-7; 13 bases are shared with TRBD2. V shed 4 bases, J shed 0 bases, and the junction held 4 bases outside the gene matches. Germline values: CDR1 SGHRS, CDR2 YFSETQ. The CDR3 extends over 16 amino acids. CDR3: CASSPRTSGSSYEQYF. Here the CDR3 DNA reads TGCGCCAGCAGCCCCCGGACTAGCGGGAGCTCCTACGAGCAGTACTTC.

This clonotype was recorded a few times. The chain couples TRBV6-2 or TRBV6-3 to TRBJ1-3; D gene uncertain. Germline V gene lookup returns CDR1 MNHEY and CDR2 SVGEGT. The CDR3 runs 16 residues. Trimming took 5 bases from V and 0 from J, leaving 14 bases between them. The CDR3, as DNA: TGTGCCAGCAGTGAGGACCGGGTCACCTCTGGAAACACCATATATTTT. It yields the protein CASSEDRVTSGNTIYF.

This clonotype was counted many times. This chain joins TRBV20-1 and TRBJ2-5; D gene uncertain. The CDR3 covers 12 residues. The V end was cut by 3 bases, the J end by 2 bases, with 7 bases between. Germline loops: CDR1 DFQATT, CDR2 SNEGSKA (reference sequence). CDR3 region: CSASGQQETQYF. The CDR3 DNA is TGCAGTGCTAGTGGGCAGCAAGAGACCCAGTACTTC.

The V and J genes are TRBV11-2 and TRBJ2-3, with 10 bases aligning to TRBD2. This CDR3 is 19 amino acids long. With 2 bases clipped from V and 0 bases from J, the junction kept 11 bases outside the gene matches. Germline CDR1 reads SGHAT; CDR2 reads FQNNGV. The CDR3 DNA reads as TGTGCCAGCAGCTTACTAGCGGGAGTCGAAGGGGCTAGCACAGATACGCAGTATTTT. Protein: CASSLLAGVEGASTDTQYF.

V and J are TRBV18 and TRBJ1-4, with no clear D. V was trimmed by 1 base and J by 4 bases, leaving 7 bases between them. Germline CDR1 KGHSH, CDR2 LQKENI. The CDR3 is 14 amino acids. The CDR3 spells CASSPLAVNEKLFF. In DNA, the CDR3 is TGTGCCAGCTCACCACTCGCCGTTAATGAAAAACTGTTTTTT.

This clonotype came up a few times. This chain joins TRBV12-3 or TRBV12-4 and TRBJ1-4; a weak D match, TRBD1 (5 bases). The CDR3 spans 15 residues. The ends were cut back, 1 base at V and 8 bases at J, with 14 bases in the middle. CDR3: CASSLGGVHGEKLFF. The CDR3 bases are TGTGCCAGCAGTTTAGGGGGGGTCCACGGAGAAAAACTGTTTTTT.

This clonotype was counted many times. The chain is built from TRBV28 and TRBJ1-4; possible D gene TRBD1, 5 bases. The germline V gene has CDR1 MDHEN and CDR2 SYDVKM. The CDR3 extends over 15 amino acids. V lost 6 bases and J 3 bases, leaving 14 bases between the germline ends. CDR3 loop: CASSRLTGSNEKLFF. As DNA, the CDR3 is TGTGCCAGCAGCCGACTAACAGGTTCTAATGAAAAACTGTTTTTT.

This clonotype was found a few times. V and J are TRBV28 and TRBJ1-3; no clear D gene. There are 13 residues in the CDR3. Germline values: CDR1 MDHEN, CDR2 SYDVKM. V lost 4 bases and J 3 bases, leaving 7 bases between the germline ends. The CDR3 sequence: CASSSSVGNTIYF. CDR3 DNA: TGTGCCAGCAGTTCCTCGGTTGGAAACACCATATATTTT.

The rearrangement joins TRBV18 to TRBJ2-2; D gene uncertain. Germline V CDR1 and CDR2: KGHSH, LQKENI. The CDR3 is 13 residues long. V was cut by 5 bases and J by 5 bases, with 9 bases left in between. DNA for the CDR3: TGTGCCAGCTCAGTACAGACAACCGGGGAGCTGTTTTTT. This encodes CASSVQTTGELFF.